These 32 T cell receptor beta chains originate from one sample sequenced in a study of chemoradiotherapy in HPV16-positive cancers (dated by TCRdb to the early 2020s). Library generation was performed with the immunoSEQ multiplex PCR assay. Not all clones reach the TCRdb copy of this immuneACCESS table, which keeps in-frame sequences only. Checked studies attribute under half of the gap to unresolved V genes and leave the rest unexplained. The table for this sample lists about 7,900 clones; around 80% of them were counted only once. The ten largest account for 1.9% of the sample. The specimen was obtained from a patient who underwent chemoradiotherapy. The receptor source for this set is a human donor with HPV-associated anogenital cancer.

This rearrangement joins TRBV12-5 to TRBJ2-2; 14 bases align to TRBD2. CDR3 size: 15 residues. Germline values: CDR1 LGHNT, CDR2 FRNRAP. CDR3 bases: TGTGCACCACGGGGACTAGCGGGAGATGGCGGGGAGCTGTTTTTT. Amino acid sequence: CAPRGLAGDGGELFF.

The chain joins TRBV28 to TRBJ2-7; no clear D. V was cut by 6 bases and J by 3 bases, with 3 bases left in between. From germline, CDR1 is MDHEN and CDR2 SYDVKM. This CDR3 is built from 10 residues. CDR3 nucleotide sequence: TGTGCCAGCAGCAACTACGAGCAGTACTTC. This sequence encodes CASSNYEQYF.

This clone showed up just once. The chain combines TRBV5-4 with TRBJ2-2, with TRBD2 matching over 8 bases. Germline V CDR1 and CDR2: SGHNT, YYREEE (reference sequence). The CDR3 covers 16 residues. The junction had 6 bases not matched to a gene; V was cut back by 3 bases and J by 2 bases. The CDR3 region is CASSWATSVNTGELFF. Written as DNA, the CDR3 is TGTGCCAGCAGCTGGGCGACTAGCGTTAACACCGGGGAGCTGTTTTTT.

The chain joins TRBV27 to TRBJ2-7; D not certain. This CDR3 is built from 13 residues. V was cut by 4 bases and J by 3 bases, with 10 bases left in between. The germline gives CDR1 MNHEY, CDR2 SMNVEV (reference sequence). The CDR3 loop is CASSYKRNYEQYF. The CDR3 coding sequence is TGTGCCAGCAGTTATAAGAGAAACTACGAGCAGTACTTC.

V is TRBV18 and J is TRBJ1-3, with D uncertain. This CDR3 has 15 residues. V was clipped by 3 bases and J by 1 base, with 10 bases between them. Per the germline V gene, CDR1 is KGHSH and CDR2 is LQKENI. Written as DNA, the CDR3 is TGTGCCAGCTCACCCCGGCAAAAGTCTGGAAACACCATATATTTT. Its translation: CASSPRQKSGNTIYF.

This rearrangement joins TRBV2 to TRBJ1-2, with D maybe TRBD1 (5 bases). There are 15 residues in the CDR3. The V end was cut by 7 bases, the J end by 4 bases, with 19 bases between. The germline V gene has CDR1 SNHLY and CDR2 FYNNEI. DNA of the CDR3: TGTGCCAGCAAAAGCGGGTCAGGGAAGGGCTATGGCTACACCTTC. Residues: CASKSGSGKGYGYTF.

This chain joins TRBV5-1 and TRBJ2-4; D is undetermined. In germline, CDR1 is SGHRS, CDR2 YFSETQ. The germline V and J ends were trimmed by 6 bases and 6 bases, with 7 bases remaining between them. The CDR3 contains 11 residues. The CDR3 DNA sequence: TGCGCCAGCACAGACGGAAACATTCAGTACTTC. Translating gives CASTDGNIQYF.

This clone was seen a few times. Mismatch with germline at one junction end may stem from a read error. The chain combines TRBV2 with TRBJ1-5, with 7 bases lining up with TRBD1. Germline-derived CDR1 and CDR2 are SNHLY and FYNNEI. CDR3 length: 12 amino acids. The CDR3 nucleotides are TGTGCCAGTGCGGGCTCAAAGACAGGGTGGTTCTTT. Its translation is CASAGSKTGWFF.

J is TRBJ1-4 and V is TRBV19; TRBD1 aligns across 9 bases. J was trimmed by 5 bases and V by 8 bases; bases with no gene match: 9. The CDR3 spans 15 residues. CDR1 and CDR2 (germline): LNHDA, SQIVND (reference sequence). In DNA form, the CDR3 reads TGTGCCAGTGACGGGGCCGACAGGGGGAATGAAAAACTGTTTTTT. Translating gives CASDGADRGNEKLFF. The entire variable domain, with the rest obtained from reference TRBV19 and TRBJ1-4, is as follows: DGGITQSPKYLFRKEGQNVTLSCEQNLNHDAMYWYRQDPGQGLRLIYYSQIVNDFQKGDIAEGYSVSREKKESFPLTVTSAQKNPTAFYLCASDGADRGNEKLFFGSGTQLSVL.

The chain combines TRBV5-6 with TRBJ1-1; 7 bases line up with TRBD1. With V trimmed by 5 bases and J by 2 bases, 6 bases remained unmatched. This CDR3 has 14 residues. Germline V gene sequence: CDR1 SGHDT, CDR2 YYEEEE. In DNA, the CDR3 is TGTGCCAGCAGTGAGGGGGCTTCTAACACTGAAGCTTTCTTT. Protein product: CASSEGASNTEAFF.

This clone was seen just once. This rearrangement joins TRBV28 to TRBJ2-5, with a weak D call TRBD2 (5 bases). The CDR3 contains 13 residues. Germline loops: CDR1 MDHEN, CDR2 SYDVKM. V dropped 6 bases and J dropped 4 bases, with 12 bases sitting between them. CDR3 sequence (DNA): TGTGCCAGCAGGCCCGGTGGAGGAGAGACCCAGTACTTC. As protein: CASRPGGGETQYF.

The rearrangement links TRBV5-1 to TRBJ2-1; 9 nucleotides agree with TRBD1. CDR1 and CDR2 from the germline V gene are SGHRS and YFSETQ. V lost 4 bases and J lost 0; bases outside the gene matches: 5. The CDR3 is 16 amino acids. For the CDR3, the DNA is TGCGCCAGCAGCGAACAGGGGGCGAGCTCCTACAATGAGCAGTTCTTC. Translated: CASSEQGASSYNEQFF.

This clone was found a few times. This chain links TRBV6-1 with TRBJ1-2; D gene unclear. This CDR3 is 12 amino acids long. CDR1 and CDR2 from the germline V gene are MNHNS and SASEGT. V was pared by 3 bases and J by 1 base, with 3 bases between. As DNA, the CDR3 is TGTGCCAGCAGTGATCGTAACTATGGCTACACCTTC. It codes for CASSDRNYGYTF.

This clone was counted a few times. V usage is TRBV10-3 and J usage is TRBJ2-3; D remains ambiguous. Deletions cut 2 bases from V and 6 bases from J, with 12 bases between. The CDR3 is 14 amino acids. The germline V gene encodes CDR1 ENHRY and CDR2 SYGVKD. The CDR3 DNA reads TGTGCCATCAGTGAGAAGGTTGCCGGGGATACGCAGTATTTT. It codes for CAISEKVAGDTQYF.

V usage is TRBV27 and J usage is TRBJ2-7; a weak D match, TRBD1 (6 bases). The CDR3 sequence is 13 residues long. Germline V gene sequence: CDR1 MNHEY, CDR2 SMNVEV (reference sequence). The V gene lost 9 bases and the J gene lost 3 bases, with 15 bases spanning the gap. CDR3 in amino acids: CASSQGFLYEQYF. The CDR3 DNA reads TGTGCCAGTTCACAGGGTTTCCTCTACGAGCAGTACTTC.

This rearrangement joins TRBV6-5 to TRBJ1-1; D gene uncertain. Germline lookup yields CDR1 MNHEY and CDR2 SVGAGI. V lost 10 bases and J 1 base, leaving 10 bases between the germline ends. This CDR3 comprises 12 residues. The CDR3, as DNA: TGTGCCACCAAGGTGGGGAACACTGAAGCTTTCTTT. Amino acids: CATKVGNTEAFF.

This clone was seen a few times. The CDR3 bases are TGTGCCAGCAGCAATTGGCTAGGGAGTTCCTACGAGCAGTACTTC. Translating it yields CASSNWLGSSYEQYF. The chain couples TRBV5-4 to TRBJ2-7; the D gene is possibly TRBD2 (5 bases). This CDR3 has 15 residues. Germline CDR1 and CDR2: SGHNT and YYREEE (reference sequence). Trimming stripped 4 bases from V and 1 base from J, with 15 bases between.

The V gene is TRBV7-2, the J gene TRBJ2-2; 11 nucleotides align to TRBD2. The CDR3 contains 16 residues. Looked up from germline, CDR1 is SGHTA and CDR2 is FQGNSA. V lost 5 bases, J lost 5 bases, and 7 bases stayed unmatched. The CDR3 nucleotides are TGTGCCAGCAGCCGGACCGGGACTAGCGGTACCGGGGAGCTGTTTTTT. Translation gives CASSRTGTSGTGELFF.

The V gene is TRBV30, the J gene TRBJ1-2; D gene unclear. The CDR3 length is 12 residues. CDR1 and CDR2 (germline): GTSNPN, SVGIG (reference sequence). V shed 2 bases and J shed 5 bases, with 9 bases lying between them. The CDR3 region is CAWSTERYGYTF. In nucleotides, the CDR3 is TGTGCCTGGAGTACGGAGAGGTATGGCTACACCTTC.

This chain uses TRBV10-3 with TRBJ2-7; 8 nucleotides line up with TRBD1. The CDR3 length is 16 residues. The V segment lost 2 bases and the J segment 1 base; nucleotides outside the gene matches: 7. Germline values: CDR1 ENHRY, CDR2 SYGVKD. The chain's CDR3 is CAISEVAGTGSYEQYF. CDR3 bases: TGTGCCATCAGTGAGGTAGCCGGGACAGGATCCTACGAGCAGTACTTC.

The V call is TRBV7-9, the J call TRBJ1-2; possibly TRBD1 for D (5 bases). V dropped 6 bases and J dropped 10 bases, with 18 bases sitting between them. Per germline, CDR1 SEHNR and CDR2 FQNEAQ (reference sequence). This CDR3 spans 13 amino acids. The CDR3, as DNA: TGTGCCAGCAGTCCCGGGACCGTGAGAGACTACACCTTC. As protein: CASSPGTVRDYTF.

The chain joins TRBV5-4 to TRBJ2-1, with TRBD2 identical over 9 bases. The ends lost 0 bases at V and 4 bases at J; junction bases unmatched: 5. CDR1 is SGHNT, CDR2 YYREEE, per germline (reference sequence). The CDR3 totals 16 residues. The CDR3 DNA sequence: TGTGCCAGCAGCTTGGGTGCGGGAGGGGGTTACAATGAGCAGTTCTTC. Protein product: CASSLGAGGGYNEQFF.

The chain couples TRBV6-1 to TRBJ2-1; 7 nucleotides align to TRBD1. The CDR3 extends over 14 amino acids. The germline gives CDR1 MNHNS, CDR2 SASEGT. Trimming cost V 5 bases and J 6 bases; bases outside gene matches: 7. CDR3 DNA sequence: TGTGCCAGCAGTCTGACAGGGAAGGGCAATGAGCAGTTCTTC. It specifies CASSLTGKGNEQFF.

This clone was counted between two and nine times. The chain uses TRBV28 and TRBJ1-5; no clear D. CDR1 and CDR2 (germline): MDHEN, SYDVKM. The length of the CDR3 is 11 residues. The V gene lost 5 bases and the J gene lost 4 bases, with 3 bases spanning the gap. This chain's CDR3 is CASSVNQPQHF. The CDR3 nucleotides read TGTGCCAGCAGTGTTAATCAGCCCCAGCATTTT.

The rearrangement uses TRBV10-1 and TRBJ2-1, with 9 bases that match TRBD1. The CDR3 is made up of 15 amino acids. J gave up 5 bases and V 6 bases, and 8 bases lay outside the gene matches. In germline, CDR1 is WNHNN, CDR2 SYGVQD (reference sequence). Here the CDR3 DNA reads TGCGCCAGCAGCGACACCGGGACAGGGAACAATGAGCAGTTCTTC. As protein: CASSDTGTGNNEQFF.

The V and J genes are TRBV6-5 and TRBJ1-1, with no clear D. Per the germline V gene, CDR1 is MNHEY and CDR2 is SVGAGI. With 6 bases removed from V and 6 bases from J, the gap between germline ends came to 14 bases. The CDR3 extends over 13 amino acids. CDR3 sequence (DNA): TGTGCCAGCAGAGACTCAAGTGGGGCTGAAGCTTTCTTT. Amino acid sequence: CASRDSSGAEAFF.

The gene calls are TRBV11-3 and TRBJ2-1; the D is unclear. Germline CDR1 reads SGHNT; CDR2 reads YENEEA. The V gene lost 5 bases and the J gene lost 6 bases, with 14 bases spanning the gap. The CDR3 is made up of 14 amino acids. The CDR3 region is CASSPSRVSNEQFF. The CDR3, as DNA: TGTGCCAGCAGCCCCTCCCGAGTCAGCAATGAGCAGTTCTTC.

The rearrangement links TRBV9 to TRBJ2-1; D not certain. V was clipped by 2 bases and J by 6 bases, with 15 bases between them. CDR3 size: 15 residues. Germline V gene lookup returns CDR1 SGDLS and CDR2 YYNGEE. CDR3 sequence: CASSVIGSWGNEQFF. DNA of the CDR3: TGTGCCAGCAGCGTTATAGGTAGTTGGGGCAATGAGCAGTTCTTC.

CDR3 protein: CASSLESYEQYF. CDR3 DNA: TGTGCCAGCAGCTTGGAAAGCTACGAGCAGTACTTC. This chain joins TRBV5-5 and TRBJ2-7; D is uncertain. Trimming cost V 0 bases and J 3 bases, with 4 bases left between them. CDR1 and CDR2 from the germline V gene are SGHKS and YYEKEE (reference sequence). The CDR3 spans 12 residues.

V usage is TRBV5-1 and J usage is TRBJ1-4; D is undetermined. CDR1 SGHRS and CDR2 YFSETQ come from the germline V gene. Trimming took 1 base from V and 0 from J, leaving 7 bases between them. This CDR3 is 15 amino acids long. The CDR3 nucleotides read TGCGCCAGCAGCTTGACAGTAGCAACTAATGAAAAACTGTTTTTT. Translated, it gives CASSLTVATNEKLFF.

This chain joins TRBV4-2 and TRBJ2-7; D uncertain. V lost 0 bases and J 2 bases, leaving 11 bases between the germline ends. The CDR3 spans 15 residues. Germline V gene data show CDR1 as LGHNA and CDR2 as YNFKEQ. The CDR3 DNA follows: TGTGCCAGCAGCCAAGATCAGGACCCGACCTACGAGCAGTACTTC. As protein: CASSQDQDPTYEQYF.

This clone has just a few counts. The chain has TRBV4-2 and TRBJ1-2, with D possibly TRBD1 on 6 matching bases. From germline, CDR1 is LGHNA and CDR2 YNFKEQ. V gave up 6 bases and J gave up 4 bases, with 18 bases separating them. This CDR3 has 15 residues. The CDR3: CASSSTRGSGYGYTF. The CDR3 DNA sequence: TGTGCCAGCAGTAGTACCAGGGGAAGCGGCTATGGCTACACCTTC.